This TCR beta chain was captured in a study of blood T cell repertoires in COVID-19. Overall study: Acute-phase and convalescent COVID-19 samples originated in the United States, Italy and Spain.

Germline V gives CDR1 SGHRS, CDR2 YFSETQ. The CDR3 sequence is 14 residues long. Trimming took 3 bases from V and 7 from J; bases not matched to a gene: 7. Per the study methods: Estimates of nucleated cell counts were drawn from the amplification of reference gene primers. The assay was immunoSEQ multiplex PCR, and TCRdb's table has in-frame clones only and misses some. The V and J calls and clone size were taken over from that table, and D and trimming were inferred from the DNA. Counted here are around 60,000 clones, approximately 86% occurring once; the ten biggest clones make up 3.5%. Material for sequencing was peripheral blood. The chain is built from TRBV5-1 and TRBJ1-2, with 9 bases lining up with TRBD1. The clonotype originates from a middle-aged man with active COVID-19. In DNA form, the CDR3 reads TGCGCCAGCAGCTCACCGGGACAGGGCCCTGGCTACACCTTC. Amino acid sequence: CASSSPGQGPGYTF. Combining the CDR3 with reference TRBV5-1 and TRBJ1-2 gives the whole variable domain KAGVTQTPRYLIKTRGQQVTLSCSPISGHRSVSWYQQTPGQGLQFLFEYFSETQRNKGNFPGRFSGRQFSNSRSEMNVSTLELGDSALYLCASSSPGQGPGYTFGSGTRLTVV.